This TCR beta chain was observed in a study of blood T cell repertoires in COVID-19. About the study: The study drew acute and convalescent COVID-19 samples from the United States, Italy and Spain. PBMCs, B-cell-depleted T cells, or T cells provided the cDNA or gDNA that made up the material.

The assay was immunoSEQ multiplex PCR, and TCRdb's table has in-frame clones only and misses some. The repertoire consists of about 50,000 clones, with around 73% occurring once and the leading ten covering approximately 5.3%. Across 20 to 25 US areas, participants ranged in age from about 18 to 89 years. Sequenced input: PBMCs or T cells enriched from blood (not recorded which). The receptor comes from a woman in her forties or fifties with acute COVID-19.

The CDR3 nucleotides are TGTGCCAGCAGCTTAGAAAGGGGGTTCTCTGGAAACACCATATATTTT. It translates to CASSLERGFSGNTIYF. The chain joins TRBV11-2 to TRBJ1-3; D is possibly TRBD1 (6 bases). This CDR3 is 16 amino acids long. Germline CDR1 reads SGHAT; CDR2 reads FQNNGV. The ends were cut back, 0 bases at V and 0 bases at J, with 9 bases in the middle.